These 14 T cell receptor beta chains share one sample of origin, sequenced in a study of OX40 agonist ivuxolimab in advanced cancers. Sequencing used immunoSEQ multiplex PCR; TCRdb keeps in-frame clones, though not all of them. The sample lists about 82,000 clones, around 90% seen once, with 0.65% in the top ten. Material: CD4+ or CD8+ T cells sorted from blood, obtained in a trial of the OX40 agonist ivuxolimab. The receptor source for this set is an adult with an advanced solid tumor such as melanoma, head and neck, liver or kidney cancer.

CDR3 residues: CASSQDFGQSGHEQYF. The CDR3, as DNA: TGCGCCAGCAGCCAAGATTTTGGGCAATCAGGCCACGAGCAGTACTTC. The chain employs TRBV4-1 and TRBJ2-7, with no clear D. This CDR3 spans 16 amino acids. Germline V gene sequence: CDR1 MGHRA, CDR2 YSYEKL. V was cut by 0 bases and J by 5 bases, with 17 bases left in between.

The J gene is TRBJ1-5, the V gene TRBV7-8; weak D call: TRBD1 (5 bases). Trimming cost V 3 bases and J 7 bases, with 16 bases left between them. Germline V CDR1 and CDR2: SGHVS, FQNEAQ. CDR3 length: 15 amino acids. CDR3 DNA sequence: TGTGCCAGCAGCTTTTCTTTTGCGGGGGACCAGCCCCAGCATTTT. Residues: CASSFSFAGDQPQHF. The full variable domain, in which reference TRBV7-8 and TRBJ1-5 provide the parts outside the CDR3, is GAGVSQSPRYKVAKRGQDVALRCDPISGHVSLFWYQQALGQGPEFLTYFQNEAQLDKSGLPSDRFFAERPEGSVSTLKIQRTQQEDSAVYLCASSFSFAGDQPQHFGDGTRLSIL.

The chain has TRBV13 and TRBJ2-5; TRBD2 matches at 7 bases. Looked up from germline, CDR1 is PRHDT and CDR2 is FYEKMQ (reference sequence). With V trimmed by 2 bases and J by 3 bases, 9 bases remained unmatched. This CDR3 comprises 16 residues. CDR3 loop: CASSLRSGKAEETQYF. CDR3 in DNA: TGTGCCAGCAGCTTACGGAGCGGGAAAGCAGAAGAGACCCAGTACTTC.

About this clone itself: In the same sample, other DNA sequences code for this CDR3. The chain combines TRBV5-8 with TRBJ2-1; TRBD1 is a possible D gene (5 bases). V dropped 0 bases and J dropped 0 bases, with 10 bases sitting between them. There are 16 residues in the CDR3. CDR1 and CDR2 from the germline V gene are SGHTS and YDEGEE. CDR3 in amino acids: CASSLGTLSSYNEQFF. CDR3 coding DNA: TGTGCCAGCAGCTTGGGGACACTGTCCTCCTACAATGAGCAGTTCTTC.

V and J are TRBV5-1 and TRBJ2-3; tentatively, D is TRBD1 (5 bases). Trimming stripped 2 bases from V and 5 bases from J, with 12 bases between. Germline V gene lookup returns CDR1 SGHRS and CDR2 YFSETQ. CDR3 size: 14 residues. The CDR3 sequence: CASSFGQGVDTQYF. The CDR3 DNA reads TGCGCCAGCAGCTTCGGGCAGGGTGTAGATACGCAGTATTTT.

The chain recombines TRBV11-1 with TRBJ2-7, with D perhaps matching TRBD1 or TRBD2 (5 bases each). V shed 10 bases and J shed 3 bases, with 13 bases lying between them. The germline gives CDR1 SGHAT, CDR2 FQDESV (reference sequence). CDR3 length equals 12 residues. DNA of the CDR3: TGTGCCACCAGAGGGGTTGGCTACGAGCAGTACTTC. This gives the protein CATRGVGYEQYF.

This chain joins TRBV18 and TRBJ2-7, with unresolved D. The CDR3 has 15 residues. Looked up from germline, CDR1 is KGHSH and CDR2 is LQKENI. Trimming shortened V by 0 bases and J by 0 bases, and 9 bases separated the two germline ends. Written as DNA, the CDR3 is TGTGCCAGCTCACCACCTAGTGTATACTCCTACGAGCAGTACTTC. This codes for CASSPPSVYSYEQYF.

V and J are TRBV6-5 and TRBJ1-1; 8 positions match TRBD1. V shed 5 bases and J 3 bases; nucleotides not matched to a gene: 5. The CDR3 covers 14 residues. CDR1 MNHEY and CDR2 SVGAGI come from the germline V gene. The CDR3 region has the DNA TGTGCCAGCAGTAACAGGGGGAGAGACACTGAAGCTTTCTTT. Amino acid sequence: CASSNRGRDTEAFF.

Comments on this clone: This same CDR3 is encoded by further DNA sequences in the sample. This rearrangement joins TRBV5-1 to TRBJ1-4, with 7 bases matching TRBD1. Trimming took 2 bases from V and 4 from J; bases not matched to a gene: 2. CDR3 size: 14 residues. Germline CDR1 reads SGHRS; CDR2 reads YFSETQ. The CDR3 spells CASSFGTVNEKLFF. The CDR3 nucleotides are TGCGCCAGCAGCTTCGGGACAGTTAATGAAAAACTGTTTTTT.

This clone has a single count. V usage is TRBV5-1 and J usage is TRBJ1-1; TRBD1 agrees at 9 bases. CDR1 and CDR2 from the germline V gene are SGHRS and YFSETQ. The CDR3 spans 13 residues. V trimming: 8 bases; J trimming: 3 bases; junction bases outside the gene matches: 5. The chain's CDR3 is CASYRGLDTEAFF. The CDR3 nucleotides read TGCGCCAGTTACAGGGGGCTAGACACTGAAGCTTTCTTT.

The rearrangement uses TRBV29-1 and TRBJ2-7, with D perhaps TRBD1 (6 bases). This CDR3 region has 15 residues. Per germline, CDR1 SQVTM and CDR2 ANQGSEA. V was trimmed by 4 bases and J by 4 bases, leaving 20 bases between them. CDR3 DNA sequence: TGCAGCGTTGTGAATGCGAGGGGGTTGCCGTACGAGCAGTACTTC. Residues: CSVVNARGLPYEQYF.

The CDR3 DNA reads as TGCGCCAGCAGCCAACTAGCGGGAGTCGACAATGAGCAGTTCTTC. Protein: CASSQLAGVDNEQFF. This chain connects TRBV10-2 to TRBJ2-1, with TRBD2 matching 11 bases. V lost 6 bases to trimming and J lost 5 bases; unmatched junction nucleotides: 6. Germline V gene data show CDR1 as WSHSY and CDR2 as SAAADI. The CDR3 has 15 residues.

The CDR3 bases are TGTGCCAGCAGGGGCGACACCGGGGAGCTGTTTTTT. This encodes CASRGDTGELFF. The chain joins TRBV9 to TRBJ2-2; D remains ambiguous. The CDR3 consists of 12 residues. Germline CDR1 and CDR2: SGDLS and YYNGEE. The V end was cut by 5 bases, the J end by 3 bases, with 5 bases between. The full variable domain, completed using reference TRBV9 and TRBJ2-2, is DSGVTQTPKHLITATGQRVTLRCSPRSGDLSVYWYQQSLDQGLQFLIQYYNGEERAKGNILERFSAQQFPDLHSELNLSSLELGDSALYFCASRGDTGELFFGEGSRLTVL.

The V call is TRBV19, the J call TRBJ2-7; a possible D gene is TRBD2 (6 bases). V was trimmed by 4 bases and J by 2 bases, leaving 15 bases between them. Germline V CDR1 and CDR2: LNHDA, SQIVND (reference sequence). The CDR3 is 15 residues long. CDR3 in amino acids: CASSTRTTQAYEQYF. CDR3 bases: TGTGCCAGTAGTACAAGGACTACTCAAGCCTACGAGCAGTACTTC.